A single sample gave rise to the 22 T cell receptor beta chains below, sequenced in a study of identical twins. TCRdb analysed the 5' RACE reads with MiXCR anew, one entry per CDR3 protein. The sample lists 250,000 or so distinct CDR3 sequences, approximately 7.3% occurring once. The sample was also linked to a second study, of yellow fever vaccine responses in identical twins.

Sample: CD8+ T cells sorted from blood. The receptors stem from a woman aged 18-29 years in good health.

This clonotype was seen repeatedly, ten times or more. CDR3 amino acids: CASSPDGGLQETQYF. The CDR3 region has the DNA TGTGCCAGCAGCCCGGACGGAGGACTCCAAGAGACCCAGTACTTC. V usage is TRBV28 and J usage is TRBJ2-5, with D possibly matching TRBD2 (5 bases). The ends were cut back, 6 bases at V and 1 base at J, with 15 bases in the middle. CDR1 is MDHEN, CDR2 SYDVKM, per germline. The CDR3 length is 15 residues.

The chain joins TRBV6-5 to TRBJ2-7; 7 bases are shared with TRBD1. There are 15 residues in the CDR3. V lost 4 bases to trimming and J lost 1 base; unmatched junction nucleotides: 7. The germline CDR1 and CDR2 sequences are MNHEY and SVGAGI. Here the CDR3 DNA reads TGTGCCAGCAGTTCCACAGGGGCGTCGTCCTACGAGCAGTACTTC. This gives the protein CASSSTGASSYEQYF.

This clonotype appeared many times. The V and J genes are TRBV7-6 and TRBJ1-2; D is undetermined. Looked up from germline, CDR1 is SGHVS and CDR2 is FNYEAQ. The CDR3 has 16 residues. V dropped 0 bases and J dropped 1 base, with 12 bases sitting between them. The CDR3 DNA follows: TGTGCCAGCAGCTTAGCAGCAGGAAGAAATAACTATGGCTACACCTTC. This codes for CASSLAAGRNNYGYTF.

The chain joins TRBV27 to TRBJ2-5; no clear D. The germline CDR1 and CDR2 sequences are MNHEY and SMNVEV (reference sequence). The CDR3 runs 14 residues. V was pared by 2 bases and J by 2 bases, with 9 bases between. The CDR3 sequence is CASSLVARQETQYF. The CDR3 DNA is TGTGCCAGCAGTTTAGTGGCTAGACAAGAGACCCAGTACTTC.

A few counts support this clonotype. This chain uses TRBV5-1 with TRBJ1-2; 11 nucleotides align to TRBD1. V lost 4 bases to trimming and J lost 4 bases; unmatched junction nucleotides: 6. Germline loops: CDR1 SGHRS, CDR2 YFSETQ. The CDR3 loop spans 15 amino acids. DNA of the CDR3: TGCGCCAGCAGCCCAGGACAGGGGGCTCCCTATGGCTACACCTTC. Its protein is CASSPGQGAPYGYTF.

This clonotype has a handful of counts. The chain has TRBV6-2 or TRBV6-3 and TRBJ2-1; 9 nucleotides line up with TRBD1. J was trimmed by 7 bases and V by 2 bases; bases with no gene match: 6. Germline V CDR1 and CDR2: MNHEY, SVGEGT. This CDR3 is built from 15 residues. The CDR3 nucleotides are TGTGCCAGCAGTTACCCTCGGACAGGGGCTAATGAGCAGTTCTTC. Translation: CASSYPRTGANEQFF.

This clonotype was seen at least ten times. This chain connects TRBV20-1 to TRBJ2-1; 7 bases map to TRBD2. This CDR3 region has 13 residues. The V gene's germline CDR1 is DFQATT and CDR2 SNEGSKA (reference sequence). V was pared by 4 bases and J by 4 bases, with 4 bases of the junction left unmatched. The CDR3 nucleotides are TGCAGTGCTATTACGCGGGAGTACAATGAGCAGTTCTTC. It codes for CSAITREYNEQFF.

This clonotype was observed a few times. The DNA for the CDR3 is TGTGCCAGCAGCTTAGATGCGGGGACATTATTCTTC. Protein: CASSLDAGTLFF. The V call is TRBV7-9, the J call TRBJ2-1, with D perhaps TRBD1 or TRBD2 (6 bases each). V was trimmed by 1 base and J by 16 bases, leaving 14 bases between them. Germline V gives CDR1 SEHNR, CDR2 FQNEAQ (reference sequence). The CDR3 contains 12 residues. The full variable domain, with the rest looked up from reference TRBV7-9 and TRBJ2-1, is DTGVSQNPRHKITKRGQNVTFRCDPISEHNRLYWYRQTLGQGPEFLTYFQNEAQLEKSRLLSDRFSAERPKGSFSTLEIQRTEQGDSAMYLCASSLDAGTLFFGPGTRLTVL.

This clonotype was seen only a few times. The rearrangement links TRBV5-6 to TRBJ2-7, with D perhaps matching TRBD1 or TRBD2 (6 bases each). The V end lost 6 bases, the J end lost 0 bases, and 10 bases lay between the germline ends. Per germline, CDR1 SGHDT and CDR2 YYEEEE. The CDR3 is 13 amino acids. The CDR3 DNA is TGTGCCAGCACGGGGGCAGTCTCCTACGAGCAGTACTTC. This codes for CASTGAVSYEQYF. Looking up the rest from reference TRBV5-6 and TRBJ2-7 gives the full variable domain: DAGVTQSPTHLIKTRGQQVTLRCSPKSGHDTVSWYQQALGQGPQFIFQYYEEEERQRGNFPDRFSGHQFPNYSSELNVNALLLGDSALYLCASTGAVSYEQYFGPGTRLTVT.

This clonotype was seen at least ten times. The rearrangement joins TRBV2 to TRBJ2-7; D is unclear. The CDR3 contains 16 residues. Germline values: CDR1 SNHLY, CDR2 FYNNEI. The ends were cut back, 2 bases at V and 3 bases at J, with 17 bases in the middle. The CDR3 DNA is TGTGCCAGCAGTGAAAAATCGACTCTCGTTCGCTACGAGCAGTACTTC. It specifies CASSEKSTLVRYEQYF.

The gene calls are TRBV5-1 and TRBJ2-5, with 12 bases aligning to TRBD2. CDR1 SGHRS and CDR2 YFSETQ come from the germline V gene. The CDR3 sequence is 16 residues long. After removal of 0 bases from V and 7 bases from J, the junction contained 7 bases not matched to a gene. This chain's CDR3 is CASSLGLAGEWGTQYF. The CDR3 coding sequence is TGCGCCAGCAGCTTGGGACTAGCGGGAGAATGGGGGACCCAGTACTTC.

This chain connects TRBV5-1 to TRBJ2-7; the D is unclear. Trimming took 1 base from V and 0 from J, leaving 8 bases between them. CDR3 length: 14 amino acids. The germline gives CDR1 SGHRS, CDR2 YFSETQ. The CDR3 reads CASSLKVGSYEQYF. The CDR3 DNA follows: TGCGCCAGCAGCTTGAAGGTGGGCTCCTACGAGCAGTACTTC.

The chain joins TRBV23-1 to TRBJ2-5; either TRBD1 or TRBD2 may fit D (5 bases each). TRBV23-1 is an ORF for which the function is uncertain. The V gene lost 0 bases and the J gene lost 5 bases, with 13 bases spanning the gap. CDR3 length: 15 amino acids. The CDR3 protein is CASSQSPGTRETQYF. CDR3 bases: TGCGCCAGCAGTCAATCGCCCGGGACGCGGGAGACCCAGTACTTC.

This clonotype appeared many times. In DNA, the CDR3 is TGTGCCAGCAGCTTAGACCTTATTGGCGGGAGCCCCGGGAATGAGCAGTTCTTC. It specifies CASSLDLIGGSPGNEQFF. The V call is TRBV7-6, the J call TRBJ2-1; the match to TRBD2 covers 7 bases. Germline-derived CDR1 and CDR2 are SGHVS and FNYEAQ. This CDR3 is 18 amino acids long. V trimming: 1 base; J trimming: 7 bases; junction bases outside the gene matches: 16.

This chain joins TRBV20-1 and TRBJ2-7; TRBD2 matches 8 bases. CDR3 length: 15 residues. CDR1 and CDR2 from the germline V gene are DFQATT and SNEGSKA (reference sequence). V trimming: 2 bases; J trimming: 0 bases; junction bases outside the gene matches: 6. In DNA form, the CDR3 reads TGCAGTGCTAGAAGCGGCGGGGGGAGCTCCTACGAGCAGTACGTC. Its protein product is CSARSGGGSSYEQYV.

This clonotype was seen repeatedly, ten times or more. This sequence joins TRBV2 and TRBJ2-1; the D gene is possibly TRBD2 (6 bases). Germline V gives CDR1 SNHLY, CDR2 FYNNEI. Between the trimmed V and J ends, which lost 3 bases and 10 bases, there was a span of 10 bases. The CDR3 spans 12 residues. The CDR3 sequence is CASSDLAGEQFF. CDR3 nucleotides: TGTGCCAGCAGTGATTTGGCGGGAGAGCAGTTCTTC.

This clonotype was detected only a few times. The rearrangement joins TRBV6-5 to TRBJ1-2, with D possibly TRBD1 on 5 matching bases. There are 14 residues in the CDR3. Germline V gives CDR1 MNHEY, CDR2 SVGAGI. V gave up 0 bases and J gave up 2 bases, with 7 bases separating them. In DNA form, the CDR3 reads TGTGCCAGCAGTTACTCGACAGAGAACTATGGCTACACCTTC. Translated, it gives CASSYSTENYGYTF.

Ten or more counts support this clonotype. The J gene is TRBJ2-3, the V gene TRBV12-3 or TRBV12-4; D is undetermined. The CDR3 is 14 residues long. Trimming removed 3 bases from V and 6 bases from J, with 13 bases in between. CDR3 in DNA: TGTGCCAGCAGTTTTCAGGCACGTAGTGATACGCAGTATTTT. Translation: CASSFQARSDTQYF.

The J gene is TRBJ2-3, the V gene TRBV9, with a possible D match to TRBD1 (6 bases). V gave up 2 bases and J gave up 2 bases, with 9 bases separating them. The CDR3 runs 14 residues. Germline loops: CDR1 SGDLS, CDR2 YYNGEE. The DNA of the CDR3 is TGTGCCAGCAGCGTTTGGGACAACACAGATACGCAGTATTTT. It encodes CASSVWDNTDTQYF.

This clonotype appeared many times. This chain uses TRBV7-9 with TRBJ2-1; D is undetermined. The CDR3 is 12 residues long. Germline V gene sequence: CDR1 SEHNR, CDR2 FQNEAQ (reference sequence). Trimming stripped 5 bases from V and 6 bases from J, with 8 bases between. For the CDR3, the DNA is TGTGCCAGCAGCCTGGCGCTCAATGAGCAGTTCTTC. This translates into CASSLALNEQFF.

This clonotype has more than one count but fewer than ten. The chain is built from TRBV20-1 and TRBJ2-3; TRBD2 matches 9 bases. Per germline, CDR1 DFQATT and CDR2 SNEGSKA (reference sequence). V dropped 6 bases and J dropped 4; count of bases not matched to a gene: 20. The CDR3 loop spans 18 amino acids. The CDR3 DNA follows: TGCAGTGCCGAGAGAGACTTTAATAGCGGGAGTGCCGCAGATACGCAGTATTTT. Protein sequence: CSAERDFNSGSAADTQYF.

The chain's CDR3 is CSALTGHSPLLTDTQYF. The CDR3 region has the DNA TGCAGTGCTCTGACAGGGCATTCTCCCTTACTCACAGATACGCAGTATTTT. V gene TRBV20-1 combines with J gene TRBJ2-3; 7 bases fit TRBD1. V lost 5 bases, J lost 2 bases, and 16 bases stayed unmatched. The CDR3 contains 17 residues. Germline values: CDR1 DFQATT, CDR2 SNEGSKA (reference sequence).